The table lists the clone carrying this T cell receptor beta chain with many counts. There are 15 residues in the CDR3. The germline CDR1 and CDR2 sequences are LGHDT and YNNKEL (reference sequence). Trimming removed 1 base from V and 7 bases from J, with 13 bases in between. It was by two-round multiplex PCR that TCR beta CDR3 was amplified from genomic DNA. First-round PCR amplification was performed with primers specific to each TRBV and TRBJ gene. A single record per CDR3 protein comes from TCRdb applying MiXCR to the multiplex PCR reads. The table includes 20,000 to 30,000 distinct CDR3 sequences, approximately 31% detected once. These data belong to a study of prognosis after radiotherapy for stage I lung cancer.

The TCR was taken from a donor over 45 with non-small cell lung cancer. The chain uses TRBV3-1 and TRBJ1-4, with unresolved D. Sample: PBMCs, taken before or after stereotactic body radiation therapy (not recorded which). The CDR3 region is CASSQADMLGEKLFF. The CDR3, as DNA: TGTGCCAGCAGCCAAGCCGACATGCTTGGTGAAAAACTGTTTTTT.